By share of the sample, the clone carrying this T cell receptor (beta chain) is medium-sized (0.01 to 0.1%). Its specificity is not known. These data originate in a study of a mutant IDH1 vaccine in newly diagnosed glioma. Study-level background: Those enrolled had earlier been treated with radiotherapy, temozolomide, or both, mostly both.

CDR1 and CDR2 from the germline V gene are SEHNR and FQNEAQ (reference sequence). The CDR3 loop spans 13 amino acids. V lost 6 bases and J 7 bases, leaving 12 bases between the germline ends. Sequencing used immunoSEQ multiplex PCR; TCRdb keeps in-frame clones, though not all of them. Of tens of thousands of clones in the sample, around 80% were seen once. The time point is: week 11, during vaccination. The content of each vaccine dose was 300 ug of mutant IDH1 20-mer peptide, and topical imiquimod accompanied it. The receptor comes from a man between 25 and 39 years old with glioma. The sample was PBMCs, taken from a glioma patient whose treatment included an IDH1 peptide vaccine. The chain uses TRBV7-9 and TRBJ2-2, with D unclear. In DNA, the CDR3 is TGTGCCAGCAGTATTCAGGCCGGCGGGGAGCTGTTTTTT. Translating it yields CASSIQAGGELFF.